This TCR beta chain was documented in a study of blood T cell repertoires in COVID-19. Cohort allocation depended upon clinical history that participants reported. Authors' processing steps: Amplifying reference gene primers gave estimates of nucleated cell counts. TCRdb keeps only in-frame clones here, not all; method: immunoSEQ multiplex PCR. V and J calls and clone size are those listed in that table; D and trimming were worked out from the DNA. The sample contains approximately 210,000 clones, approximately 80% of which appear only once. This clone has only a few counts. V gave up 4 bases and J gave up 3 bases, with 9 bases separating them. In germline, CDR1 is SGHTA, CDR2 FQGNSA. The CDR3 spans 13 residues.

What was sequenced was PBMCs or T cells enriched from blood (not recorded which). The TCR comes from a man in his thirties or forties with acute COVID-19. The gene calls are TRBV7-2 and TRBJ1-1; weak D call: TRBD1 (6 bases). CDR3 nucleotide sequence: TGTGCCAGCAGCTACAGGGAGTACACTGAAGCTTTCTTT. Protein product: CASSYREYTEAFF. The entire variable domain, with the rest obtained from reference TRBV7-2 and TRBJ1-1, is as follows: GAGVSQSPSNKVTEKGKDVELRCDPISGHTALYWYRQSLGQGLEFLIYFQGNSAPDKSGLPSDRFSAERTGGSVSTLTIQRTQQEDSAVYLCASSYREYTEAFFGQGTRLTVV.